One sample yielded the 10 T cell receptor beta chains listed below, sequenced in a study of CD8+ T cells in alopecia areata. The treatment: oral pan-JAK inhibitor, 5-10 mg twice daily. TCR sequencing used cDNA made by reverse transcription of extracted RNA. This table comes from immunoSEQ multiplex PCR, and its TCRdb copy is limited to in-frame clones, with some not included. Among approximately 170,000 clones listed, around 60% were seen once. The specimen was CD4+ T cells sorted from blood, collected at week 4, from a patient treated with tofacitinib. The receptor set was obtained from a human donor with alopecia areata.

The chain couples TRBV27 to TRBJ2-6; TRBD1 agrees at 11 bases. Germline CDR1 and CDR2: MNHEY and SMNVEV (reference sequence). This CDR3 has 17 amino acids. J was trimmed by 3 bases and V by 4 bases; bases with no gene match: 5. The CDR3 nucleotides read TGTGCCAGCAGTTCTGGACAGGGGGCTAGTGGGGCCAACGTCCTGACTTTC. Translation gives CASSSGQGASGANVLTF.

The chain combines TRBV4-1 with TRBJ2-5; tentative D call: TRBD2 (5 bases). The CDR3 is 16 residues long. Germline V lookup: CDR1 MGHRA, CDR2 YSYEKL. V lost 0 bases to trimming and J lost 2 bases, with 13 bases between them. In DNA form, the CDR3 reads TGCGCCAGCAGCCAAGATGGGCGGGCTGGTCAAGAGACCCAGTACTTC. Translating gives CASSQDGRAGQETQYF.

The chain is built from TRBV28 and TRBJ2-7; no reliable D call. There are 12 residues in the CDR3. Looked up from germline, CDR1 is MDHEN and CDR2 is SYDVKM. V lost 4 bases and J 7 bases, leaving 11 bases between the germline ends. CDR3 in amino acids: CASSSSSWEQYF. CDR3 coding DNA: TGTGCCAGCAGTTCTTCCTCATGGGAGCAGTACTTC.

This clone was seen a handful of times. The chain has TRBV5-4 and TRBJ2-1; weak D call: TRBD1 (6 bases). CDR1 SGHNT and CDR2 YYREEE come from the germline V gene (reference sequence). V was shortened by 0 bases and J by 8 bases, with 9 bases between the two germline ends. The CDR3 consists of 13 residues. The CDR3 spells CASSLVSGDEQFF. DNA of the CDR3: TGTGCCAGCAGCTTGGTCTCAGGGGATGAGCAGTTCTTC.

This rearrangement joins TRBV18 to TRBJ2-7; no definite D call. Trimming shortened V by 2 bases and J by 3 bases, and 11 bases separated the two germline ends. Germline CDR1 reads KGHSH; CDR2 reads LQKENI. The CDR3 is 14 residues long. CDR3 sequence reads: CASSPYTRSYEQYF. DNA of the CDR3: TGTGCCAGCTCACCATACACACGGAGCTACGAGCAGTACTTC.

This clone was seen a few times. The rearrangement joins TRBV11-2 to TRBJ2-3; tentative D call: TRBD2 (7 bases). V lost 5 bases and J lost 7, with 13 bases in between. The CDR3 extends over 13 amino acids. CDR1 SGHAT and CDR2 FQNNGV come from the germline V gene. The CDR3 DNA is TGTGCCAGCAGCCCCGGGGGGCGCTATACGCAGTATTTT. Translated, it gives CASSPGGRYTQYF.

This chain's CDR3 is CASSLDLEQYF. The CDR3, as DNA: TGTGCCAGCAGCTTAGACCTCGAGCAGTACTTC. V is TRBV7-2 and J is TRBJ2-7; D call uncertain. Germline assignment: CDR1 SGHTA and CDR2 FQGNSA. The CDR3 length is 11 residues. V was pared by 1 base and J by 6 bases, with 4 bases between.

The sample holds a few counts of this clone. The V and J genes are TRBV7-9 and TRBJ2-7, with 7 bases aligning to TRBD1. This CDR3 region has 14 residues. After removal of 6 bases from V and 0 bases from J, the junction contained 5 bases not matched to a gene. Germline lookup yields CDR1 SEHNR and CDR2 FQNEAQ (reference sequence). In DNA, the CDR3 is TGTGCCAGCAGAAGACAGGGCGGCTCCTACGAGCAGTACTTC. As protein: CASRRQGGSYEQYF.

In its sample, this clone was seen once. The chain has TRBV5-4 and TRBJ2-7, with TRBD2 matching over 8 bases. This CDR3 has 14 amino acids. Germline V CDR1 and CDR2: SGHNT, YYREEE (reference sequence). With V trimmed by 5 bases and J by 3 bases, 7 bases remained unmatched. CDR3 sequence (DNA): TGTGCCAGCAGTTCTCCCGGGACTAGCTACGAGCAGTACTTC. Its translation is CASSSPGTSYEQYF.

This clone appeared a few times. The rearrangement links TRBV19 to TRBJ2-3, with no clear D. CDR1 is LNHDA, CDR2 SQIVND, per germline (reference sequence). The CDR3 has 13 amino acids. V lost 6 bases to trimming and J lost 0 bases, with 7 bases between them. This CDR3 reads CASRTDSTDTQYF. The CDR3 DNA reads TGTGCCAGTAGAACTGACAGCACAGATACGCAGTATTTT.